The next 20 T cell receptor beta chains were all read from a single sample in a study of blood T cell repertoires in COVID-19. Using immunoSEQ multiplex PCR, the repertoire was profiled, and TCRdb retains in-frame clones only, with some absent. This table holds over 300,000 clones, around 90% found once. The sequencing sample was made of PBMCs or T cells enriched from blood (not recorded which). The receptors stem from a woman between 25 and 40 years old who had recovered from COVID-19.

Comment on this clone: The limits of the CDR3 on the DNA are not certain, so only TCRdb's listed CDR3 is given. The chain uses TRBV30 and TRBJ1-2; the table calls TRBD1, which could not be checked here. Germline V gene sequence: CDR1 GTSNPN, CDR2 SVGIG (reference sequence). The CDR3 is 12 amino acids long, termini counted. The chain's CDR3 is CAWATGTGGHTF.

J is TRBJ1-2 and V is TRBV25-1, with 9 bases that match TRBD1. CDR3 length: 15 amino acids. Germline values: CDR1 MGHDK, CDR2 SYGVNS. The V gene end was trimmed by 2 bases and the J gene end by 4 bases; junction bases not matched to a gene: 5. The CDR3 loop is CASSEGGTGFYGYTF. The CDR3 DNA is TGTGCCAGCAGTGAAGGGGGGACAGGGTTCTATGGCTACACCTTC.

The chain couples TRBV19 to TRBJ1-5; TRBD1 is a possible D gene (6 bases). The V gene lost 5 bases and the J gene lost 0 bases, with 11 bases spanning the gap. Looked up from germline, CDR1 is LNHDA and CDR2 is SQIVND (reference sequence). This CDR3 contains 15 residues. CDR3 protein: CASSPGQNSNQPQHF. CDR3 sequence (DNA): TGTGCCAGTAGTCCTGGACAGAATAGCAATCAGCCCCAGCATTTT. The variable domain in full, completed from reference TRBV19 and TRBJ1-5, reads DGGITQSPKYLFRKEGQNVTLSCEQNLNHDAMYWYRQDPGQGLRLIYYSQIVNDFQKGDIAEGYSVSREKKESFPLTVTSAQKNPTAFYLCASSPGQNSNQPQHFGDGTRLSIL.

The chain is built from TRBV7-6 and TRBJ1-1; no reliable D call. The V and J ends lost 7 bases and 3 bases respectively, with 12 bases between them. This CDR3 comprises 13 residues. Germline loops: CDR1 SGHVS, CDR2 FNYEAQ. CDR3 residues: CASTPRSDTEAFF. CDR3 nucleotide sequence: TGTGCCAGCACCCCGCGCTCGGACACTGAAGCTTTCTTT.

The chain joins TRBV6-5 to TRBJ1-5; TRBD1 matches 8 bases. CDR1 MNHEY and CDR2 SVGAGI come from the germline V gene. This CDR3 is 15 amino acids long. V trimming: 6 bases; J trimming: 2 bases; junction bases outside the gene matches: 6. The CDR3 region has the DNA TGTGCCAGCAGGCCAGGGGGCGGAGGCAATCAGCCCCAGCATTTT. As protein: CASRPGGGGNQPQHF.

The chain recombines TRBV10-2 with TRBJ1-3, with TRBD1 matching over 8 bases. The trim removed 6 bases at V and 0 bases at J, leaving 4 bases unmatched. CDR1 WSHSY and CDR2 SAAADI come from the germline V gene. The CDR3 totals 15 residues. The CDR3 loop reads CASSGTGTSGNTIYF. The CDR3 bases are TGCGCCAGCAGCGGGACAGGTACCTCTGGAAACACCATATATTTT.

The table lists this clone with a count of one. The chain employs TRBV4-2 and TRBJ1-1, with a possible D match to TRBD1 (6 bases). V lost 0 bases to trimming and J lost 8 bases, with 28 bases between them. CDR3 length: 19 residues. CDR1 LGHNA and CDR2 YNFKEQ come from the germline V gene. The CDR3 spells CASSQEGQATVSWSAEAFF. CDR3 bases: TGTGCCAGCAGCCAAGAGGGACAAGCCACTGTCTCTTGGAGTGCCGAAGCTTTCTTT.

The chain couples TRBV7-9 to TRBJ1-2; 8 bases align to TRBD1. With 2 bases clipped from V and 7 bases from J, the junction kept 3 bases outside the gene matches. This CDR3 contains 13 residues. From germline, CDR1 is SEHNR and CDR2 FQNEAQ (reference sequence). In DNA form, the CDR3 reads TGTGCCAGCAGCTTACAGGGGGCCTCTGGCTACACCTTC. This encodes CASSLQGASGYTF.

V is TRBV4-3 and J is TRBJ2-1, with D possibly being TRBD2 (5 bases). V was cut by 1 base and J by 4 bases, with 14 bases left in between. Germline values: CDR1 LGHNA, CDR2 YSLEER. CDR3 length: 16 residues. The CDR3 sequence is CASSQAARVGYNEQFF. The CDR3, as DNA: TGCGCCAGCAGCCAAGCGGCGAGGGTGGGGTACAATGAGCAGTTCTTC.

This clone has just a few counts. The J gene is TRBJ1-3, the V gene TRBV6-5; D call uncertain. Trimming cost V 3 bases and J 4 bases, with 7 bases left between them. Germline V gene data show CDR1 as MNHEY and CDR2 as SVGAGI. The CDR3 sequence is 13 residues long. CDR3 in DNA: TGTGCCAGCAGTTATGCCCAGGGAAACACCATATATTTT. As protein: CASSYAQGNTIYF.

This clone was counted between two and nine times. The chain couples TRBV6-1 to TRBJ1-1; D call uncertain. The CDR3 consists of 12 residues. Germline-derived CDR1 and CDR2 are MNHNS and SASEGT. Trimming pared 0 bases from V and 8 bases from J, leaving 7 bases between. CDR3 sequence: CASSEAPREAFF. CDR3 in DNA: TGTGCCAGCAGTGAAGCCCCCAGGGAAGCTTTCTTT.

V and J are TRBV12-3 or TRBV12-4 and TRBJ1-5, with 7 nucleotides matching TRBD1. V was pared by 5 bases and J by 6 bases, with 4 bases of the junction left unmatched. The CDR3 is made up of 13 amino acids. The CDR3 sequence is CASSLGQVQPQHF. In DNA form, the CDR3 reads TGTGCCAGCAGTCTCGGACAGGTTCAGCCCCAGCATTTT.

The chain carries TRBV10-3 and TRBJ1-4; 7 bases line up with TRBD1. This CDR3 has 15 residues. Unmatched junction bases numbered 8, after V lost 2 bases and J lost 8 bases. Germline V gives CDR1 ENHRY, CDR2 SYGVKD. For the CDR3, the DNA is TGTGCCATCAGTGAGCTGCAGGGGGTTCGAGAAAAACTGTTTTTT. Residues: CAISELQGVREKLFF.

The chain employs TRBV2 and TRBJ1-5; D uncertain. The CDR3 has 14 residues. Germline V lookup: CDR1 SNHLY, CDR2 FYNNEI. The germline V and J ends were trimmed by 6 bases and 5 bases, with 14 bases remaining between them. The CDR3 reads CASRDSGSDQPQHF. CDR3 DNA sequence: TGTGCCAGCAGGGACTCTGGGTCGGATCAGCCCCAGCATTTT.

The chain has TRBV5-1 and TRBJ2-2; maybe TRBD2 (6 bases). The CDR3 consists of 17 residues. Looked up from germline, CDR1 is SGHRS and CDR2 is YFSETQ. V was pared by 2 bases and J by 5 bases, with 19 bases between. CDR3 protein: CASSFGVAGTSTGELFF. The DNA for the CDR3 is TGCGCCAGCAGCTTTGGGGTGGCGGGGACCTCGACCGGGGAGCTGTTTTTT. The full variable domain, completed using reference TRBV5-1 and TRBJ2-2, is KAGVTQTPRYLIKTRGQQVTLSCSPISGHRSVSWYQQTPGQGLQFLFEYFSETQRNKGNFPGRFSGRQFSNSRSEMNVSTLELGDSALYLCASSFGVAGTSTGELFFGEGSRLTVL.

The chain has TRBV5-1 and TRBJ1-2; tentatively, D is TRBD1 (6 bases). V was shortened by 2 bases and J by 0 bases, with 11 bases between the two germline ends. Germline CDR1 SGHRS, CDR2 YFSETQ. The CDR3 spans 15 residues. CDR3 loop: CASSFRGQTNYGYTF. The CDR3 DNA sequence: TGCGCCAGCAGCTTCAGAGGACAGACTAACTATGGCTACACCTTC.

The chain employs TRBV18 and TRBJ1-4, with 8 bases identical to TRBD1. The V gene's germline CDR1 is KGHSH and CDR2 LQKENI. Trimming at V came to 3 bases and at J to 8 bases, leaving 5 bases not matched to a gene. CDR3 length: 14 residues. Here the CDR3 reads CASSPRDRREKLFF. The CDR3 DNA follows: TGTGCCAGCTCACCCCGGGACAGGCGAGAAAAACTGTTTTTT.

The chain combines TRBV19 with TRBJ2-4; 8 bases are a match to TRBD1. The CDR3 runs 14 residues. V dropped 6 bases and J dropped 4; count of bases not matched to a gene: 5. Germline-derived CDR1 and CDR2 are LNHDA and SQIVND (reference sequence). CDR3 nucleotides: TGTGCCAGTAGCGCGGACAGGGCTAAAAACATTCAGTACTTC. It translates to CASSADRAKNIQYF. Combining the CDR3 with reference TRBV19 and TRBJ2-4 gives the whole variable domain DGGITQSPKYLFRKEGQNVTLSCEQNLNHDAMYWYRQDPGQGLRLIYYSQIVNDFQKGDIAEGYSVSREKKESFPLTVTSAQKNPTAFYLCASSADRAKNIQYFGAGTRLSVL.

This clone was seen a few times. J is TRBJ2-7 and V is TRBV2, with 7 bases matching TRBD1. CDR3 length: 12 residues. Unmatched junction bases numbered 3, after V lost 5 bases and J lost 5 bases. Looked up from germline, CDR1 is SNHLY and CDR2 is FYNNEI. The CDR3 coding sequence is TGTGCCAGCAGTATGACAGGGAACGAGCAGTACTTC. It is translated as CASSMTGNEQYF.

V and J are TRBV30 and TRBJ1-2, with 7 bases fitting TRBD1. J was trimmed by 9 bases and V by 5 bases; bases with no gene match: 9. CDR1 and CDR2 (germline): GTSNPN, SVGIG (reference sequence). The CDR3 contains 12 residues. CDR3 nucleotides: TGTGCCTGGGGAGGGACAGAGAGGAGCTACACCTTC. Translation gives CAWGGTERSYTF.